This T cell receptor beta chain was identified during a study of MAIT cells during Salmonella Paratyphi A infection (dated by TCRdb to between 2016 and 2019). Study-wide context: A single dose of 1-5x10^3 CFU of S. Paratyphi A strain NVGH308 was swallowed by adult volunteers aged 18 to 60. Starting at diagnosis, the diagnosed volunteers took ciprofloxacin 500 mg twice daily for 14 days.

This clonotype was picked up a small number of times. Its specific antigen is unknown. No clone much larger than this one lies a single base away; base qualities are absent. The library was made by 5' RACE. TCRbeta was amplified in two rounds of PCR using Phusion High-Fidelity polymerase, and the primers added sample-specific barcodes. To build the TCRbeta libraries, template-switch cDNA synthesis was carried out using SMARTScribe reverse transcriptase along with a TRBC-specific primer. After barcoding, samples were pooled and then prepared using the NEBNext Ultra DNA Library Prep Kit for Illumina. Sequencing of the libraries took place on an Illumina MiSeq using the MiSeq reagent kit v2, 300 cycles. The study's processing was this. Jemultiplexer demultiplexed the reads by barcode, and MiTCR with default parameters aligned the reads. VDJtools filtered out non-functional sequences; clonotypes were defined by amino acid sequence, with frequencies based on assigned sequence reads. In the clonal space homeostasis analysis, clonotypes were binned by frequency as over-represented (0.05-1), large, medium and small. In TCRdb, the public reads were trimmed at Q25 with fastp and aligned with MiXCR, with productive beta chains retained. Under each unique CDR3 protein, matching rows form one entry showing the most common genes and DNA. In this record, the V and J calls reflect TCRdb's handling and not the investigators' own analysis. The sample table holds 750 to 1,000 distinct CDR3 sequences, of which about 25% were seen once. Around 63% of the sample goes to the ten largest clones.

The full study reports these points: More expansion or contraction among the top five MAIT clonotypes was shown in diagnosed volunteers than in healthy controls (around 0.57 versus 0.12), suggesting infection-driven repertoire reshaping. Space occupied by over-represented MAIT clonotypes fell significantly from baseline to mid-infection (around 0.15 to 0.10), with no significant post-infection difference. The availability of volunteer samples limited the sample sizes, but these sizes were considered adequate to detect differences between groups.

In light of the paper, this sample's time point label describes: before S. Paratyphi A challenge (baseline). In 6 or 7 volunteers who developed enteric fever after controlled oral challenge with live Salmonella Paratyphi A, circulating MAIT cell TCRbeta repertoires were profiled over time. MAIT cell samples were contributed by each diagnosed volunteer at pre-infection, mid-infection and post-infection timepoints. Enteric fever was diagnosed as Paratyphi A bacteremia and/or persistent fever above 38 °C lasting more than 12 hours. Challenged volunteers were diagnosed with infection sometime between day 4 and day 7 after challenge. For RNA extraction, roughly 5,000 to 10,000 MAIT cells from each sample were sorted straight into RNAqueous-Micro lysis buffer. Lymphoprep gradient centrifugation was used to isolate peripheral blood mononuclear cells from both the blood samples and the leukocyte cones. Cells were sorted on either a BD FACSAria Fusion or a BD FACSAria III sorter.

Here the sequenced sample was MAIT cells from blood, taken at the first sampling point of the challenge study. This TCR was sampled from a person aged 18-70 years who was deliberately infected with Salmonella Paratyphi A in a paratyphoid fever challenge study.

The CDR3 amino acid sequence is: CSANSGDIYNEQFF. The DNA sequence reads TGCAGTGCAAATAGCGGGGATATCTACAATGAGCAGTTCTTC. Recombination connected TRBV20-1 to TRBJ2-1; 8 of the junction bases match TRBD2. CDR1 DFQATT and CDR2 SNEGSKA are derived from the germline V gene (reference sequence). The CDR3 spans 14 residues, from the cysteine through the phenylalanine. Solely the CDR3 DNA is kept, with 42 bases framed from the first base. Unmatched junction bases come to 7, with V trimmed by 6 bases and J by 3 bases.